The source of this T cell receptor beta chain is a study of cytomegalovirus exposure and HLA in healthy donors. Study-wide results and caveats: It emerged from a later analysis that several of the most significant clusters appeared to be linked to common viral pathogens. The study listed 164 cytomegalovirus-associated TCR beta chains. Reportedly, HLA-A and HLA-B alleles of most subjects were accurately predicted from TCR beta. Reports described diagnosis of cytomegalovirus status by the classifier as highly specific and sensitive.

Both 60 Vbeta primers and 13 Jbeta primers went into the PCR. The table came from immunoSEQ multiplex PCR; TCRdb's copy has only in-frame clones and leaves some out. The data show 210,000 or so clones, 76% seen once. This clone appeared once. Its target is not known. Germline and junction disagree at one end, which may indicate a read error. The TCR was taken from a man between 18 and 29 years old in good health and CMV-seronegative. Sequencing used PBMCs.

For the CDR3, the DNA is TGTGCCAGCTCATCACCGGGACAGGGATTGGTCAAAAACATTCAGTACTTC. Encoded protein: CASSSPGQGLVKNIQYF. V usage is TRBV18 and J usage is TRBJ2-4; the match to TRBD1 covers 9 bases. The CDR3 covers 17 residues. Germline-derived CDR1 and CDR2 are KGHSH and LQKENI.